A single sample gave rise to the 3 T cell receptor beta chains below, sequenced in a study of glioma-infiltrating T cells. TCR alpha and beta CDR3 regions were amplified from RNA using iRepertoire nested multiplex PCR. MiXCR was run by TCRdb on the multiplex PCR reads, yielding one entry per CDR3 protein. The data hold over 80,000 distinct CDR3 sequences, with approximately 42% observed a single time. The specimen was glioma tissue, nonneoplastic brain tissue, or PBMCs (not recorded which). The receptors come from a human donor with low-grade glioma or glioblastoma, undergoing nonglioma brain surgery, or in good health (not recorded which).

The rearrangement uses TRBV6-5 and TRBJ2-1; 7 bases map to TRBD1. This CDR3 is 14 amino acids long. CDR1 and CDR2 from the germline V gene are MNHEY and SVGAGI. The CDR3 DNA is TGTGGAAGCACCTTATCAGGGGGTTACAATGAGCAGTTCTTC. This sequence encodes CGSTLSGGYNEQFF.

The chain is built from TRBV6-2 or TRBV6-3 and TRBJ1-1, with D unresolved. This CDR3 region has 14 residues. Germline values: CDR1 MNHEY, CDR2 SVGEGT. CDR3 residues: CNSSDPGQNTEAFF. The DNA of the CDR3 is TGTAACAGCAGTGACCCAGGTCAGAACACTGAAGCTTTCTTT.

Concerning this clonotype itself: This may come from a read error, since a much larger clone is one base off. The V call is TRBV5-4, the J call TRBJ2-5; D is unresolved. Trimming removed 4 bases from V and 1 base from J, with 8 bases in between. The CDR3 totals 13 residues. From germline, CDR1 is SGHNT and CDR2 YYREEE (reference sequence). The CDR3 nucleotides are TGTGCCAGCAGCCTAAAGTCCCAAGAGACCCAGTACTTC. This translates into CASSLKSQETQYF.